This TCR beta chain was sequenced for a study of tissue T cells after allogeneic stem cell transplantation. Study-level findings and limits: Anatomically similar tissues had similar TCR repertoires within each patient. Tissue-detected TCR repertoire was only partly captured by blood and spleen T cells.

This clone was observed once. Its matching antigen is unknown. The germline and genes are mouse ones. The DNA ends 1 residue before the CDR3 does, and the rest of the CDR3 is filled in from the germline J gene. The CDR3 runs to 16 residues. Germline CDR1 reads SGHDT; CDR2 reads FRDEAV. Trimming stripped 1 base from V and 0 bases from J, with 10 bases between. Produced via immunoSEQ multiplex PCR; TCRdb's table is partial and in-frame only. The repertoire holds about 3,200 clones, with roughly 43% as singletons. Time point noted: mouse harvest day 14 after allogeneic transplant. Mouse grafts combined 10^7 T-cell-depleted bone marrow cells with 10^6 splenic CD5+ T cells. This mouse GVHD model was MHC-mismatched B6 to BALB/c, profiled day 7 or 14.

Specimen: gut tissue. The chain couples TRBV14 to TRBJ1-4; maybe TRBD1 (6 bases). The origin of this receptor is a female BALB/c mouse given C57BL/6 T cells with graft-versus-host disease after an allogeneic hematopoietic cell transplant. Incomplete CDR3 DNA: TGTGCCAGCAGTTTCGGGGACACCATTTCCAACGAAAGATTATTT. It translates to CASSFGDTISNERLF. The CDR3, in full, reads CASSFGDTISNERLFF.